This TCR beta chain is from a study of blood T cell repertoires in COVID-19. CDR3 length equals 14 residues. Germline CDR1 and CDR2: SGHRS and YFSETQ. The germline V and J ends were trimmed by 8 bases and 1 base, with 12 bases remaining between them. Data came from immunoSEQ multiplex PCR; TCRdb stores just in-frame clones and leaves some out. The sample shows 130,000 or so clones, approximately 88% of them seen only once. The chain links TRBV5-1 to TRBJ1-4; D perhaps matches TRBD1 (6 bases). The origin of this receptor is a man aged 55-75 years with acute or convalescent COVID-19. The sequenced sample consisted of peripheral blood. The CDR3 coding sequence is TGCGCCAGTAGACAGGTCGGAACTAATGAAAAACTGTTTTTT. The encoded protein is CASRQVGTNEKLFF.